A single sample is the source of the 25 T cell receptor beta chains below, sequenced in a study of cytomegalovirus exposure and HLA in healthy donors. Vbeta (60) and Jbeta (13) primers were used in the PCR. The repertoire was sequenced with immunoSEQ multiplex PCR; TCRdb's copy has only in-frame clones and lacks some. Of 130,000 to 150,000 clones listed, about four fifths are singletons. The source material was PBMCs. Receptors originate from a man in his forties in good health and CMV-seronegative.

This chain uses TRBV28 with TRBJ2-6; 10 bases match TRBD1. The length of the CDR3 is 18 residues. V lost 5 bases and J lost 1; bases outside the gene matches: 8. Looked up from germline, CDR1 is MDHEN and CDR2 is SYDVKM. The CDR3 DNA follows: TGTGCCAGCAGTCCCCCGGGACAGGGGTGGTCTGGGGCCAACGTCCTGACTTTC. This sequence encodes CASSPPGQGWSGANVLTF.

The chain has TRBV5-1 and TRBJ2-2; D not resolved. Per the germline V gene, CDR1 is SGHRS and CDR2 is YFSETQ. This CDR3 region has 14 residues. V gave up 5 bases and J gave up 0 bases, with 8 bases separating them. CDR3 bases: TGCGCCAGCAGACAGACACCGAACACCGGGGAGCTGTTTTTT. Its translation: CASRQTPNTGELFF.

The J gene is TRBJ2-7, the V gene TRBV6-6; 10 bases match TRBD1. V was clipped by 6 bases and J by 4 bases; unmatched bases: 6. The germline V gene encodes CDR1 MNHNY and CDR2 SVGAGI (reference sequence). The CDR3 totals 14 residues. The CDR3 reads CASRPWTGGYEQYF. In DNA, the CDR3 is TGTGCCAGCAGGCCGTGGACAGGGGGTTACGAGCAGTACTTC.

The chain couples TRBV5-1 to TRBJ1-1; 8 nucleotides agree with TRBD1. V was clipped by 2 bases and J by 0 bases; unmatched bases: 12. Germline V lookup: CDR1 SGHRS, CDR2 YFSETQ. The CDR3 sequence is 18 residues long. The CDR3: CASSLPEGQEMMNTEAFF. The CDR3 DNA is TGCGCCAGCAGCTTACCGGAGGGACAGGAAATGATGAACACTGAAGCTTTCTTT.

This clone was picked up a small number of times. V is TRBV2 and J is TRBJ1-1; tentative D call: TRBD1 (6 bases). Trimming took 6 bases from V and 10 from J, leaving 18 bases between them. There are 13 residues in the CDR3. Germline V lookup: CDR1 SNHLY, CDR2 FYNNEI. CDR3: CASSEDRQVPAFF. CDR3 DNA: TGTGCCAGCAGCGAGGATCGACAGGTCCCAGCTTTCTTT.

The table lists this clone with a few counts. This chain connects TRBV6-5 to TRBJ1-3, with 12 bases lining up with TRBD1. Looked up from germline, CDR1 is MNHEY and CDR2 is SVGAGI. Trimming at V came to 6 bases and at J to 7 bases, leaving 4 bases not matched to a gene. CDR3 size: 14 residues. The CDR3: CASRPGQGANTIYF. The DNA of the CDR3 is TGTGCCAGCAGGCCGGGACAGGGGGCCAACACCATATATTTT.

The chain is built from TRBV6-1 and TRBJ1-1; D may be TRBD1 (5 bases). The germline CDR1 and CDR2 sequences are MNHNS and SASEGT. The V and J ends lost 5 bases and 10 bases respectively, with 20 bases between them. The CDR3 has 14 amino acids. CDR3 DNA: TGTGCCAGCAGTATGGAGCTGGGGGGGTTTGGAGCTTTCTTT. Its translation is CASSMELGGFGAFF.

V gene TRBV2 combines with J gene TRBJ1-5; 10 bases line up with TRBD1. J lost 0 bases, V lost 8 bases, and 10 bases had no gene match. There are 17 residues in the CDR3. The germline V gene encodes CDR1 SNHLY and CDR2 FYNNEI. CDR3 loop: CASLTDRGGYSNQPQHF. The CDR3 region has the DNA TGTGCCAGCCTTACGGACAGGGGGGGATATAGCAATCAGCCCCAGCATTTT.

The genes are TRBV6-5 and TRBJ2-5; possible D gene TRBD1, 9 bases. The J call could be wrong; TRBJ2-7 is a better fit for the DNA end. The CDR3 is 15 residues long. CDR1 and CDR2 (germline): MNHEY, SVGAGI. Written as DNA, the CDR3 is TGTGCCAGCAGCCGGGGGGGACAGGGTGACTACGAGCAGTACTTC. Protein: CASSRGGQGDYEQYF.

This chain joins TRBV6-1 and TRBJ1-2; TRBD1 might be the D (5 bases). Deletions cut 6 bases from V and 4 bases from J, with 9 bases between. Per the germline V gene, CDR1 is MNHNS and CDR2 is SASEGT. This CDR3 is built from 12 residues. CDR3 sequence reads: CASRPGVYGYTF. The CDR3 DNA reads TGTGCCAGCAGGCCGGGGGTCTATGGCTACACCTTC.

The chain employs TRBV7-2 and TRBJ2-3; D gene ambiguous. Germline CDR1 reads SGHTA; CDR2 reads FQGNSA. Trimming pared 2 bases from V and 0 bases from J, leaving 3 bases between. The CDR3 is 13 amino acids. In nucleotides, the CDR3 is TGTGCCAGCAGCTTACTGAGCACAGATACGCAGTATTTT. This sequence encodes CASSLLSTDTQYF.

The V call is TRBV7-9, the J call TRBJ2-5, with D perhaps TRBD2 (6 bases). V shed 5 bases and J shed 4 bases, with 17 bases lying between them. The CDR3 totals 15 residues. Germline V gene sequence: CDR1 SEHNR, CDR2 FQNEAQ (reference sequence). The chain's CDR3 is CASSRHGGELETQYF. Written as DNA, the CDR3 is TGTGCCAGCAGCCGCCACGGGGGAGAGTTAGAGACCCAGTACTTC.

V usage is TRBV28 and J usage is TRBJ1-4, with 11 bases lining up with TRBD1. The junction had 5 bases not matched to a gene; V was cut back by 5 bases and J by 6 bases. CDR3 length: 15 amino acids. The V gene's germline CDR1 is MDHEN and CDR2 SYDVKM. The chain's CDR3 is CASSVDRGQYEKLFF. CDR3 nucleotide sequence: TGTGCCAGCAGTGTGGACAGGGGGCAGTATGAAAAACTGTTTTTT.

The V and J genes are TRBV18 and TRBJ1-2; possible D gene TRBD1, 6 bases. Trimming pared 0 bases from V and 0 bases from J, leaving 11 bases between. The CDR3 extends over 16 amino acids. The germline V gene has CDR1 KGHSH and CDR2 LQKENI. The CDR3 nucleotides are TGTGCCAGCTCACCACCGAGCACAGGGTCTAACTATGGCTACACCTTC. Its protein is CASSPPSTGSNYGYTF.

The rearrangement joins TRBV7-6 to TRBJ2-4; 9 nucleotides agree with TRBD2. Trimming took 4 bases from V and 0 from J; bases not matched to a gene: 16. CDR1 is SGHVS and CDR2 is FNYEAQ in the germline V gene. The CDR3 sequence is 20 residues long. In DNA, the CDR3 is TGTGCCAGCAGCTCCCCCATCTTTAGCGGGGGTGAACTAGCCAAAAACATTCAGTACTTC. Translating gives CASSSPIFSGGELAKNIQYF.

The chain recombines TRBV7-6 with TRBJ1-5, with 10 nucleotides matching TRBD1. The length of the CDR3 is 14 residues. Germline CDR1 reads SGHVS; CDR2 reads FNYEAQ. With V trimmed by 5 bases and J by 4 bases, 2 bases remained unmatched. CDR3 bases: TGTGCCAGCAGCCGGGGACAGGGGAATCAGCCCCAGCATTTT. Amino acids: CASSRGQGNQPQHF.

The CDR3 DNA reads as TGTGCCAGCAGCCCAGGGTGGTACGAGCAGTACTTC. Amino acid sequence: CASSPGWYEQYF. J is TRBJ2-7 and V is TRBV11-3; tentatively, D is TRBD1 (5 bases). CDR3 length: 12 residues. The V and J ends lost 5 bases and 4 bases respectively, with 9 bases between them. CDR1 is SGHNT, CDR2 YENEEA, per germline.

This rearrangement joins TRBV29-1 to TRBJ1-5; 7 bases fit TRBD1. The length of the CDR3 is 14 residues. Germline CDR1 and CDR2: SQVTM and ANQGSEA. Trimming removed 7 bases from V and 0 bases from J; junction bases left unmatched: 6. CDR3 DNA: TGCAGCGCCTGGACAGGCGGTAGCAATCAGCCCCAGCATTTT. Residues: CSAWTGGSNQPQHF.

The chain couples TRBV5-1 to TRBJ2-7; 10 bases match TRBD1. CDR3 length: 15 residues. The germline CDR1 and CDR2 sequences are SGHRS and YFSETQ. V was pared by 4 bases and J by 1 base, with 5 bases of the junction left unmatched. CDR3 coding DNA: TGCGCCAGCAGCCTAGACAGGGGGCTTTCCTACGAGCAGTACTTC. Translation gives CASSLDRGLSYEQYF.

The V and J genes are TRBV7-9 and TRBJ2-3; 9 nucleotides line up with TRBD1. The CDR3 runs 17 residues. J gave up 4 bases and V 3 bases, and 11 bases lay outside the gene matches. Germline CDR1 is SEHNR and CDR2 is FQNEAQ (reference sequence). The DNA of the CDR3 is TGTGCCAGCAGCTTTAGGGCGGGACAGGGCTTTGCAGATACGCAGTATTTT. Its protein is CASSFRAGQGFADTQYF.

This clone was seen a few times. V and J are TRBV28 and TRBJ2-5, with 8 bases matching TRBD1. V dropped 5 bases and J dropped 2; count of bases not matched to a gene: 7. Germline V gene lookup returns CDR1 MDHEN and CDR2 SYDVKM. This CDR3 region has 15 residues. The CDR3 region has the DNA TGTGCCAGCAGTACTGACAGGGGAGCACAAGAGACCCAGTACTTC. Protein: CASSTDRGAQETQYF. Supplemented by reference TRBV28 and TRBJ2-5, the full variable domain reads DVKVTQSSRYLVKRTGEKVFLECVQDMDHENMFWYRQDPGLGLRLIYFSYDVKMKEKGDIPEGYSVSREKKERFSLILESASTNQTSMYLCASSTDRGAQETQYFGPGTRLLVL.

The gene calls are TRBV28 and TRBJ1-4, with a tentative D call TRBD1 (6 bases). The CDR3 sequence is 15 residues long. Germline assignment: CDR1 MDHEN and CDR2 SYDVKM. The V and J ends lost 5 bases and 0 bases respectively, with 10 bases between them. Written as DNA, the CDR3 is TGTGCCAGCAGTGTTGCAGGGGCAACTAATGAAAAACTGTTTTTT. Translation gives CASSVAGATNEKLFF.

V is TRBV5-4 and J is TRBJ2-7, with D possibly TRBD2 on 5 matching bases. CDR3 length equals 15 residues. Germline lookup yields CDR1 SGHNT and CDR2 YYREEE (reference sequence). V was pared by 0 bases and J by 5 bases, with 15 bases between. The CDR3 spells CASSLVGIPLDEQYF. CDR3 nucleotides: TGTGCCAGCAGCTTGGTCGGGATTCCCCTGGACGAGCAGTACTTC.

The chain combines TRBV4-3 with TRBJ2-3; 9 nucleotides align to TRBD1. CDR3 size: 16 residues. V was clipped by 0 bases and J by 1 base; unmatched bases: 2. CDR1 LGHNA and CDR2 YSLEER come from the germline V gene. CDR3: CASSQETGGGTDTQYF. CDR3 DNA: TGCGCCAGCAGCCAAGAAACAGGGGGCGGCACAGATACGCAGTATTTT.

This clone was recorded once. The chain carries TRBV9 and TRBJ2-7, with a tentative D call TRBD2 (5 bases). Trimming took 4 bases from V and 0 from J, leaving 11 bases between them. Germline CDR1 and CDR2: SGDLS and YYNGEE. The CDR3 is 14 residues long. The CDR3 DNA sequence: TGTGCCAGCAGCCAAACGGGGATCTCCTACGAGCAGTACTTC. Amino acid sequence: CASSQTGISYEQYF.